The 4 T cell receptor beta chains below come from one sample, sequenced in a study of CD8+ T cells in alopecia areata. Extracted RNA was reverse transcribed into cDNA, the sequencing template. Clones were read by immunoSEQ multiplex PCR, and TCRdb kept only the in-frame ones, dropping some. Here the sample spans about 11,000 clones, 59% being singletons. The study team obtained lesional scalp punch biopsies and peripheral blood from alopecia areata patients. This sample comprised skin, obtained at week 0. The source is a human donor with alopecia areata.

The rearrangement links TRBV7-6 to TRBJ1-5; 11 bases are shared with TRBD1. The germline gives CDR1 SGHVS, CDR2 FNYEAQ. J lost 7 bases, V lost 5 bases, and 4 bases had no gene match. The CDR3 loop spans 14 amino acids. CDR3 bases: TGTGCCAGCAGCCTTCGGACAGGGGGCCAGCCCCAGCATTTT. Translation gives CASSLRTGGQPQHF.

The chain combines TRBV14 with TRBJ2-7; the match to TRBD1 covers 7 bases. J was trimmed by 3 bases and V by 2 bases; bases with no gene match: 16. The CDR3 loop spans 18 amino acids. Germline V CDR1 and CDR2: SGHDN, FVKESK. The CDR3 spells CASSQRGPGPPFFYEQYF. The CDR3 nucleotides read TGTGCCAGCAGCCAAAGGGGGCCGGGACCCCCATTTTTCTACGAGCAGTACTTC.

This chain uses TRBV11-1 with TRBJ2-3; D ambiguous. Germline CDR1 and CDR2: SGHAT and FQDESV (reference sequence). The V end was cut by 1 base, the J end by 4 bases, with 6 bases between. CDR3 size: 13 residues. The CDR3 protein is CASSLGLPDTQYF. The CDR3 DNA reads as TGTGCCAGCAGCTTAGGGCTCCCAGATACGCAGTATTTT.

The genes are TRBV30 and TRBJ1-2; no definite D call. Trimming stripped 1 base from V and 1 base from J, with 4 bases between. The V gene's germline CDR1 is GTSNPN and CDR2 SVGIG (reference sequence). This CDR3 has 12 amino acids. CDR3 in DNA: TGTGCCTGGAGTGCAAATAACTATGGCTACACCTTC. This gives the protein CAWSANNYGYTF.